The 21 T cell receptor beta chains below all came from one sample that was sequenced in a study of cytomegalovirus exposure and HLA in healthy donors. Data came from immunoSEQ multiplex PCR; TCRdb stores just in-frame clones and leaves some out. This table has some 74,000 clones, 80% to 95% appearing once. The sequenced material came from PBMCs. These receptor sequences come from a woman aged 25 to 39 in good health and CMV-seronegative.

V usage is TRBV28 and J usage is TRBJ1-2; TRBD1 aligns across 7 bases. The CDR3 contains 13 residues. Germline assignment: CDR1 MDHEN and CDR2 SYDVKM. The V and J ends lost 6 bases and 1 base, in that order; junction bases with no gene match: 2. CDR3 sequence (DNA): TGTGCCAGCAGGAACAGGGGTAACTATGGCTACACCTTC. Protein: CASRNRGNYGYTF.

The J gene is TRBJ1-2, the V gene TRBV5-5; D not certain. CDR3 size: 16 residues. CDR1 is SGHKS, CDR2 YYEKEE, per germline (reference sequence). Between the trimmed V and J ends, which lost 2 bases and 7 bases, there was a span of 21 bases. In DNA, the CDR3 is TGTGCCAGCAGCTTTGCCCCGAGCGGCGGGGTCAGTGGCTACACCTTC. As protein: CASSFAPSGGVSGYTF.

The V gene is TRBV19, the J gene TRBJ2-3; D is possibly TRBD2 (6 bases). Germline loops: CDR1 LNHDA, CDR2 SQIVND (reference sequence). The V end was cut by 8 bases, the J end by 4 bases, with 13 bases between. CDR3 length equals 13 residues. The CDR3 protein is CASAGLASDTQYF. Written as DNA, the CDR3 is TGTGCCAGTGCGGGGCTAGCTTCAGATACGCAGTATTTT.

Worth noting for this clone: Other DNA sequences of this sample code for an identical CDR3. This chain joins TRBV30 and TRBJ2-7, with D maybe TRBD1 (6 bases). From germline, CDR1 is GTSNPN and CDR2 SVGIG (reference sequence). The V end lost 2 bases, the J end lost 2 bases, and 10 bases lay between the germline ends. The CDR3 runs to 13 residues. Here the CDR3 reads CAWSRAGAYEQYF. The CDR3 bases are TGTGCCTGGAGTCGGGCAGGGGCCTACGAGCAGTACTTC.

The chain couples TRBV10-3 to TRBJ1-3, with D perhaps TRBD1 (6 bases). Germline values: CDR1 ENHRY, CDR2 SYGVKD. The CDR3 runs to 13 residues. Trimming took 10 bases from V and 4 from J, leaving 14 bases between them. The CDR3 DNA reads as TGTGCCACCTCTGCAGGGGCGGGAAACACCATATATTTT. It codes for CATSAGAGNTIYF.

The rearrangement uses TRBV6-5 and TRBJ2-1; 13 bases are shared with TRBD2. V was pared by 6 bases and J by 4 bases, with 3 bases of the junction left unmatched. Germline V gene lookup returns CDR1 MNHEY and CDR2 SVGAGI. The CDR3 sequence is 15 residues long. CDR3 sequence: CASRAGLAGYNEQFF. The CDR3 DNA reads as TGTGCCAGCAGAGCGGGACTAGCGGGATACAATGAGCAGTTCTTC.

For the CDR3, the DNA is TGTGCCTGGGCGGGGCAGGGCTTGGGCTACACCTTC. Protein: CAWAGQGLGYTF. J is TRBJ1-2 and V is TRBV30; possible D gene TRBD1, 5 bases. The CDR3 has 12 residues. Between the trimmed V and J ends, which lost 5 bases and 8 bases, there was a span of 15 bases. Per germline, CDR1 GTSNPN and CDR2 SVGIG (reference sequence). The variable domain in full, with the rest retrieved from reference TRBV30 and TRBJ1-2, is SQTIHQWPATLVQPVGSPLSLECTVEGTSNPNLYWYRQAAGRGLQLLFYSVGIGQISSEVPQNLSASRPQDRQFILSSKKLLLSDSGFYLCAWAGQGLGYTFGSGTRLTVV.

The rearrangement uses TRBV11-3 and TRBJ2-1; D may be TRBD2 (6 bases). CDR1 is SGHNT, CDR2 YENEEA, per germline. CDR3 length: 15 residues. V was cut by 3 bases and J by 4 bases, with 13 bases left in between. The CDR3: CASSLGGEAYNEQFF. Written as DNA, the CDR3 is TGTGCCAGCAGCTTGGGCGGGGAAGCTTACAATGAGCAGTTCTTC. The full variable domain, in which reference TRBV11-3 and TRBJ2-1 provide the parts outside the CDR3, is EAGVVQSPRYKIIEKKQPVAFWCNPISGHNTLYWYLQNLGQGPELLIRYENEEAVDDSQLPKDRFSAERLKGVDSTLKIQPAELGDSAVYLCASSLGGEAYNEQFFGPGTRLTVL.

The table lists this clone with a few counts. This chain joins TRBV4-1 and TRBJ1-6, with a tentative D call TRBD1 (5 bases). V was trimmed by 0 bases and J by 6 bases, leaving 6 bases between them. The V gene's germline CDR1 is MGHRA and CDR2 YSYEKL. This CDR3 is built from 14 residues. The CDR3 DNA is TGCGCCAGCAGCCAAGACAGGGCTAATTCACCCCTCCACTTT. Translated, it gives CASSQDRANSPLHF.

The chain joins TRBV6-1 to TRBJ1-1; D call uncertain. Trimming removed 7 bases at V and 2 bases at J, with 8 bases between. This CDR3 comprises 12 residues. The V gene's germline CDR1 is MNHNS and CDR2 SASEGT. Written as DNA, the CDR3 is TGTGCCAGCAACTCGATTAACACTGAAGCTTTCTTT. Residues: CASNSINTEAFF.

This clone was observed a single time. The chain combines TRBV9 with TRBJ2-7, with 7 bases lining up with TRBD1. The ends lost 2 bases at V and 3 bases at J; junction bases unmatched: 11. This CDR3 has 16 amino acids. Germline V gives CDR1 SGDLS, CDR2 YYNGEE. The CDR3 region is CASSVSSGTAFYEQYF. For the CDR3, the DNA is TGTGCCAGCAGCGTCTCTTCCGGGACAGCATTCTACGAGCAGTACTTC.

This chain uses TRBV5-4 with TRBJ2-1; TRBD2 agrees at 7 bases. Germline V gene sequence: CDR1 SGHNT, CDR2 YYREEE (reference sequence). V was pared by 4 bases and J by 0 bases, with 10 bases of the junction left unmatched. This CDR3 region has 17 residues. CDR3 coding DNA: TGTGCCAGCAGCGCCTCACTAGCGACCAGCTCCTACAATGAGCAGTTCTTC. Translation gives CASSASLATSSYNEQFF.

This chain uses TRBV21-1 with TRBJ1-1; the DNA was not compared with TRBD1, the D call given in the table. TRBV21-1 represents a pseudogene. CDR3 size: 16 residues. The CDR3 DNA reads TGTGCCAGCAGCAACCCAACTCAGGGGCGGAACACTGAAGCTTTCTTT. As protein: CASSNPTQGRNTEAFF.

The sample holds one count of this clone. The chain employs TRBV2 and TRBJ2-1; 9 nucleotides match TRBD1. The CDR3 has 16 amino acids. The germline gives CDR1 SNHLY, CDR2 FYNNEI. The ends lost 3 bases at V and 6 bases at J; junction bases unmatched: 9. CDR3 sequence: CASSEFGTGRPNEQFF. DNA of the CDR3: TGTGCCAGCAGTGAGTTCGGGACAGGGAGACCCAATGAGCAGTTCTTC.

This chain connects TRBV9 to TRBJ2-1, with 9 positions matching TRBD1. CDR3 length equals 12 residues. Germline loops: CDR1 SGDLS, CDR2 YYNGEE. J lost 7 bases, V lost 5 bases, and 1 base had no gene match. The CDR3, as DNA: TGTGCCAGCAGTGACAGGGGGAATGAGCAGTTCTTC. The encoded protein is CASSDRGNEQFF.

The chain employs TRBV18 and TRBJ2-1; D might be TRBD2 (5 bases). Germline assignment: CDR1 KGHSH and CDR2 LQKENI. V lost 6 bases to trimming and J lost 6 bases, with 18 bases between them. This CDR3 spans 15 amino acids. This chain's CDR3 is CASSTTAGIVNEQFF. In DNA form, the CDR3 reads TGTGCCAGCTCGACGACGGCGGGTATTGTCAATGAGCAGTTCTTC.

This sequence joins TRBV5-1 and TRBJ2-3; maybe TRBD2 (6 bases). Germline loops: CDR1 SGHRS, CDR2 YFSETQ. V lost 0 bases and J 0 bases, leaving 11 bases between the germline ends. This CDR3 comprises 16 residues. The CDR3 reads CASSLVGGTSTDTQYF. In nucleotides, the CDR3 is TGCGCCAGCAGCTTGGTCGGGGGAACGAGCACAGATACGCAGTATTTT.

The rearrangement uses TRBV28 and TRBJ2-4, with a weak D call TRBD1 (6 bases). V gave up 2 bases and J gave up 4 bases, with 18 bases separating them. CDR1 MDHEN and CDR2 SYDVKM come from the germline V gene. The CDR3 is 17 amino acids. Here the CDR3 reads CASSLEGQGWVKNIQYF. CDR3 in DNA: TGTGCCAGCAGTTTAGAGGGCCAGGGGTGGGTGAAAAACATTCAGTACTTC.

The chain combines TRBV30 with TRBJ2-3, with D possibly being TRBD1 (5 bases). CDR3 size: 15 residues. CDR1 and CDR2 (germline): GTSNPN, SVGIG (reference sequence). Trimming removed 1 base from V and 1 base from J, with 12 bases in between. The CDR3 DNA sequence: TGTGCCTGGAGTGGGGGCGGTGGAGGCACAGATACGCAGTATTTT. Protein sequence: CAWSGGGGGTDTQYF.

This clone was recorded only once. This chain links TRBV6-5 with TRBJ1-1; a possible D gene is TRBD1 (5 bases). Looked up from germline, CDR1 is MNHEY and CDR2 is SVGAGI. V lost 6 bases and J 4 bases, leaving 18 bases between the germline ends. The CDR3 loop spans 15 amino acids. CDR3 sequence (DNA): TGTGCCAGCAGCGAGCGACAGTTGCCACCCACTGAAGCTTTCTTT. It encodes CASSERQLPPTEAFF.

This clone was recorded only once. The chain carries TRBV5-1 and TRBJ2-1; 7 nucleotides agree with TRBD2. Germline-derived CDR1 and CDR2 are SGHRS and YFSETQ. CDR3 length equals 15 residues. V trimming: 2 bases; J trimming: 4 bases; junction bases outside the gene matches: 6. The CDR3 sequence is CASSFSGGAYNEQFF. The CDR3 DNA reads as TGCGCCAGCAGCTTCTCGGGGGGAGCGTACAATGAGCAGTTCTTC.